Following are 9 T cell receptor beta chains from one sample sequenced in a study of OX40 agonist ivuxolimab in advanced cancers. Data came from immunoSEQ multiplex PCR; TCRdb stores just in-frame clones and leaves some out. The table has fewer than 15,000 clones, 80% seen once. Sequences were derived from CD4+ or CD8+ T cells sorted from blood, sampled in a trial of the OX40 agonist ivuxolimab. Receptor source: an adult with an advanced solid tumor such as melanoma, head and neck, liver or kidney cancer.

DNA of the CDR3: TGTGCCAGCTCACCACCGGCAGGGTATGGAAACACCATATATTTT. This sequence encodes CASSPPAGYGNTIYF. The gene calls are TRBV18 and TRBJ1-3; tentative D call: TRBD1 (5 bases). Per germline, CDR1 KGHSH and CDR2 LQKENI. The V end was cut by 0 bases, the J end by 3 bases, with 9 bases between. The CDR3 covers 15 residues.

The rearrangement links TRBV6-5 to TRBJ2-7; D not resolved. CDR3 length: 16 amino acids. The germline V gene encodes CDR1 MNHEY and CDR2 SVGAGI. V was trimmed by 2 bases and J by 4 bases, leaving 18 bases between them. This CDR3 is CASSYIPDKAWYEQYF. The CDR3 DNA follows: TGTGCCAGCAGTTACATACCAGACAAGGCTTGGTACGAGCAGTACTTC.

The J gene is TRBJ2-2, the V gene TRBV7-2; TRBD1 might be the D (7 bases). Germline loops: CDR1 SGHTA, CDR2 FQGNSA. The CDR3 runs to 16 residues. Trimming removed 1 base from V and 5 bases from J, with 14 bases in between. The CDR3 sequence is CASSLGPGGSTGELFF. The CDR3 DNA follows: TGTGCCAGCAGCTTAGGCCCAGGGGGGAGTACCGGGGAGCTGTTTTTT.

The rearrangement links TRBV6-6 to TRBJ1-6; possible D gene TRBD1, 5 bases. CDR1 and CDR2 (germline): MNHNY, SVGAGI (reference sequence). V lost 8 bases to trimming and J lost 8 bases, with 19 bases between them. The CDR3 consists of 15 residues. CDR3 sequence (DNA): TGTGCCAGCGGACGGACCGTCCGGGGGTATTCACCCCTCCACTTT. This gives the protein CASGRTVRGYSPLHF.

V gene TRBV19 combines with J gene TRBJ1-4; 8 positions match TRBD1. The germline gives CDR1 LNHDA, CDR2 SQIVND (reference sequence). The CDR3 has 16 residues. V dropped 4 bases and J dropped 0; count of bases not matched to a gene: 4. The CDR3 sequence: CASSNEQGATNEKLFF. CDR3 DNA sequence: TGTGCCAGTAGTAACGAACAGGGGGCAACTAATGAAAAACTGTTTTTT.

The CDR3 sequence is CASSPENGVVYGYTF. CDR3 bases: TGTGCCAGCAGCCCCGAAAACGGGGTAGTCTATGGCTACACCTTC. The chain combines TRBV6-5 with TRBJ1-2; D is unresolved. Germline V gene lookup returns CDR1 MNHEY and CDR2 SVGAGI. The CDR3 length is 15 residues. V was shortened by 6 bases and J by 4 bases, with 18 bases between the two germline ends.

This chain links TRBV5-4 with TRBJ1-5; D possibly corresponds to TRBD1 (5 bases). In germline, CDR1 is SGHNT, CDR2 YYREEE (reference sequence). With 4 bases removed from V and 7 bases from J, the gap between germline ends came to 12 bases. There are 13 residues in the CDR3. The DNA for the CDR3 is TGTGCCAGCAGCCCCTATGGGGGACAGCCCCAGCATTTT. The encoded protein is CASSPYGGQPQHF.

The V and J genes are TRBV4-1 and TRBJ1-6, with D uncertain. The CDR3 is 13 residues long. V lost 6 bases and J 10 bases, leaving 13 bases between the germline ends. The germline gives CDR1 MGHRA, CDR2 YSYEKL. As DNA, the CDR3 is TGCGCCAGCAGACCCTGGGAGAGCTCACCCCTCCACTTT. It encodes CASRPWESSPLHF.

This clone was seen a few times. The gene calls are TRBV5-1 and TRBJ2-3, with 7 nucleotides matching TRBD1. The germline gives CDR1 SGHRS, CDR2 YFSETQ. The CDR3 spans 17 residues. Germline trimming cut 0 bases from V and 2 bases from J; bases unmatched to any gene: 9. CDR3 sequence reads: CASSLGRPGGPTDTQYF. CDR3 coding DNA: TGCGCCAGCAGCTTGGGGCGCCCAGGGGGACCCACAGATACGCAGTATTTT.